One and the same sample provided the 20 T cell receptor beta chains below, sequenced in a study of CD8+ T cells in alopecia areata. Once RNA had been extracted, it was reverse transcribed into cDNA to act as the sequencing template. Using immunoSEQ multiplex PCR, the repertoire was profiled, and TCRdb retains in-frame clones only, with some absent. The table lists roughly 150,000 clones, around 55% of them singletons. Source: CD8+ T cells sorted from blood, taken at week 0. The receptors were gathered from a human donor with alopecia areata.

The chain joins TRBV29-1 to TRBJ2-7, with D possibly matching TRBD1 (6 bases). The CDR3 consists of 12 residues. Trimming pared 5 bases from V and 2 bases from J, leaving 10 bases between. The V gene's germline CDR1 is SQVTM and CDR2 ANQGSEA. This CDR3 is CSVLDSAYEQYF. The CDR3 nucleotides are TGCAGCGTTCTGGACAGTGCCTACGAGCAGTACTTC.

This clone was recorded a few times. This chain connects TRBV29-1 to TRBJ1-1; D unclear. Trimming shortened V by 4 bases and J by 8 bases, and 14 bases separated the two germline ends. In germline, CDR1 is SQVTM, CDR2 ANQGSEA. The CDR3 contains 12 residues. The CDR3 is CSVGLSGREAFF. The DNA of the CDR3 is TGCAGCGTTGGGCTTAGCGGCAGGGAAGCTTTCTTT. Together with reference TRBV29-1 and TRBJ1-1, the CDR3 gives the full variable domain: SAVISQKPSRDICQRGTSLTIQCQVDSQVTMMFWYRQQPGQSLTLIATANQGSEATYESGFVIDKFPISRPNLTFSTLTVSNMSPEDSSIYLCSVGLSGREAFFGQGTRLTVV.

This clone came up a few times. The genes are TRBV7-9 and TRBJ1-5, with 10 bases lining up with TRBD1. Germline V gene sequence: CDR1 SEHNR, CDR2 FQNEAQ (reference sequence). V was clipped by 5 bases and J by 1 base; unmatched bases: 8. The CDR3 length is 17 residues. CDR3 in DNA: TGTGCCAGCAGCCACGGACAGGGGGAAGGGAGCAATCAGCCCCAGCATTTT. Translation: CASSHGQGEGSNQPQHF.

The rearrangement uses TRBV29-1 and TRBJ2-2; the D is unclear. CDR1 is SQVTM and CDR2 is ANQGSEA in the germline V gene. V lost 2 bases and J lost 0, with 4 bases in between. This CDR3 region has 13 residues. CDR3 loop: CSVERPNTGELFF. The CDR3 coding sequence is TGCAGCGTTGAAAGGCCGAACACCGGGGAGCTGTTTTTT.

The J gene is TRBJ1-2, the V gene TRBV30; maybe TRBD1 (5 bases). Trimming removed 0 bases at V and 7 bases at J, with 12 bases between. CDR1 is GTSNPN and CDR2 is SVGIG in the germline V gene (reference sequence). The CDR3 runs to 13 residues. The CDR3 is CAWSVTGDSGYTF. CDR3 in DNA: TGTGCCTGGAGTGTAACGGGCGACAGTGGCTACACCTTC.

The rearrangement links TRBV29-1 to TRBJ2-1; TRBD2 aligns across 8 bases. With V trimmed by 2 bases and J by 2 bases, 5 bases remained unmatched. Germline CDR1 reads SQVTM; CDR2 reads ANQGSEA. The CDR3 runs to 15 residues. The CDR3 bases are TGCAGCGTTGAATCGGGGGGGCGAGCCTACAATGAGCAGTTCTTC. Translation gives CSVESGGRAYNEQFF.

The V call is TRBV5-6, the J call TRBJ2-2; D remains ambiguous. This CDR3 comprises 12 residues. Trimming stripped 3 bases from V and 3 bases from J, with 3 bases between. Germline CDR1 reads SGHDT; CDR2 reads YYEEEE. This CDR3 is CASSSYTGELFF. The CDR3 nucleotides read TGTGCCAGCAGCTCCTACACCGGGGAGCTGTTTTTT.

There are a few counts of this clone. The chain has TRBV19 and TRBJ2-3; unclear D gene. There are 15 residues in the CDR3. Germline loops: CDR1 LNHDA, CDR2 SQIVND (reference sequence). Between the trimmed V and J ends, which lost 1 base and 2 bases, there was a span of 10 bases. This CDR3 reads CASSIGATITDTQYF. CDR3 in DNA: TGTGCCAGTAGTATAGGCGCCACCATCACAGATACGCAGTATTTT.

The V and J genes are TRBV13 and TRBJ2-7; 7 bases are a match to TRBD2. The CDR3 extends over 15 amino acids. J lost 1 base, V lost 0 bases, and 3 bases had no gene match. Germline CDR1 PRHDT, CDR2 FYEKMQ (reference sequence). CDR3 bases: TGTGCCAGCAGCTTAGGGGCGGGGGATTCCTACGAGCAGTACTTC. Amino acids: CASSLGAGDSYEQYF.

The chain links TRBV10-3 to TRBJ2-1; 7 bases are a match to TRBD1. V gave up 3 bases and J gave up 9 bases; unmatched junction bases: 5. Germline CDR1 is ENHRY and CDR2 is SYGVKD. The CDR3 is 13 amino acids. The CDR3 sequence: CAISEGQDSEQFF. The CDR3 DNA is TGTGCCATCAGTGAAGGACAGGACAGTGAGCAGTTCTTC.

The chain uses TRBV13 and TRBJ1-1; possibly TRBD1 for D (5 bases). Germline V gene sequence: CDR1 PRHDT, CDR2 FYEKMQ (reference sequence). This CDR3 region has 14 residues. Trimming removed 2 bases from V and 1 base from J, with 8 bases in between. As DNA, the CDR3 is TGTGCCAGCAGCTTAACAGGTACGAACACTGAAGCTTTCTTT. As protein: CASSLTGTNTEAFF.

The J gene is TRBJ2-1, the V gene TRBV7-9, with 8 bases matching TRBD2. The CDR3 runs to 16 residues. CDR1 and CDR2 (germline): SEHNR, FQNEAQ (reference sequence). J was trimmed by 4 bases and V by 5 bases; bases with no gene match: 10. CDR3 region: CASSLIPSGPYNEQFF. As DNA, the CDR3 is TGTGCCAGCAGCCTGATCCCTAGCGGGCCATACAATGAGCAGTTCTTC. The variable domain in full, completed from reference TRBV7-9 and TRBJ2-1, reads DTGVSQNPRHKITKRGQNVTFRCDPISEHNRLYWYRQTLGQGPEFLTYFQNEAQLEKSRLLSDRFSAERPKGSFSTLEIQRTEQGDSAMYLCASSLIPSGPYNEQFFGPGTRLTVL.

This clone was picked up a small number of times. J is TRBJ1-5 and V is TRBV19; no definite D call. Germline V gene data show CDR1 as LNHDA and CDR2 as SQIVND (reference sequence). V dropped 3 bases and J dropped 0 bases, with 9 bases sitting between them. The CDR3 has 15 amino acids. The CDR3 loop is CASSIGLYSNQPQHF. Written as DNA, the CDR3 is TGTGCCAGTAGTATCGGGCTATATAGCAATCAGCCCCAGCATTTT.

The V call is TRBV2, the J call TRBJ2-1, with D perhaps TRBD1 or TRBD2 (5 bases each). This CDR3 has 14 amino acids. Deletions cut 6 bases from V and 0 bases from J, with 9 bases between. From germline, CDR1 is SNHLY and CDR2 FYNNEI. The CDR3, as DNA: TGTGCCAGCAGGGGGGAGAGCTCCTACAATGAGCAGTTCTTC. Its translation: CASRGESSYNEQFF.

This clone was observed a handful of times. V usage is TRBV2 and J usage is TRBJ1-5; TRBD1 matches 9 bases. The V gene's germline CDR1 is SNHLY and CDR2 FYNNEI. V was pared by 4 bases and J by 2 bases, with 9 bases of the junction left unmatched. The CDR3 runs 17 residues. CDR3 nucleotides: TGTGCCAGCAGTGGGCCTCCGGGACAGGGAGGCAATCAGCCCCAGCATTTT. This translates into CASSGPPGQGGNQPQHF.

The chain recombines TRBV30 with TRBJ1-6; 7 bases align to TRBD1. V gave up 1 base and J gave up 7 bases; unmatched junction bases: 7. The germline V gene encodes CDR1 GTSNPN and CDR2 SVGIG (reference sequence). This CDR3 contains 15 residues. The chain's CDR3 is CAWSAAGTVNSPLHF. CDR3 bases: TGTGCCTGGAGTGCCGCCGGGACAGTCAATTCACCCCTCCACTTT.

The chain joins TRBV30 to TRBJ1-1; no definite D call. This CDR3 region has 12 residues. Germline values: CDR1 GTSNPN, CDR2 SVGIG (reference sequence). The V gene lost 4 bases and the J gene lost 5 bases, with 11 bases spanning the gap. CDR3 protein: CAWIPHGTEAFF. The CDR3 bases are TGTGCCTGGATTCCCCATGGGACTGAAGCTTTCTTT.

The CDR3 region is CASSEFIAREQYF. CDR3 coding DNA: TGTGCCAGCAGTGAATTCATTGCCAGGGAGCAGTACTTC. The V gene is TRBV25-1, the J gene TRBJ2-7; D uncertain. The CDR3 is 13 residues long. V lost 1 base and J lost 7, with 11 bases in between. From germline, CDR1 is MGHDK and CDR2 SYGVNS.

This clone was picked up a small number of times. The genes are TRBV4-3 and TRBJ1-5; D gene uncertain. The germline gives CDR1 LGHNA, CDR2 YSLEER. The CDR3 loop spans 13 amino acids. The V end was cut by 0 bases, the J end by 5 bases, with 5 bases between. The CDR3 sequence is CASSQDRDQPQHF. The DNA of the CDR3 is TGCGCCAGCAGCCAAGACCGTGATCAGCCCCAGCATTTT.

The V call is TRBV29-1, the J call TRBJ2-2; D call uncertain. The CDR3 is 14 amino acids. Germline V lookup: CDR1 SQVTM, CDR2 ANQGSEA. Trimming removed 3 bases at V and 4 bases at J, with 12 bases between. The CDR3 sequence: CSVEVTTSTGELFF. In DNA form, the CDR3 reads TGCAGCGTTGAGGTCACTACGAGCACCGGGGAGCTGTTTTTT.